The clone carrying this TCR beta chain was counted only a few times. Its target is not known. TCRdb's copy holds only in-frame clones and misses some; the assay was immunoSEQ multiplex PCR. The sample contains some 150,000 clones, about 86% of which appear only once. This CDR3 spans 14 amino acids. This specimen comes from a study of T cell responses to AZD1222 COVID-19 vaccine. Regarding the study as a whole: The repertoires were collected only after the peak T cell response.

V and J are TRBV12-1 and TRBJ2-5. TRBV12-1 corresponds to a pseudogene. This receptor was obtained from an adult who received the AZD1222 COVID-19 vaccine. Specimen: peripheral blood, collected 28 days after the second AZD1222 dose. As DNA, the CDR3 is TGTGCCAGCAGCTTGCAAGGGAAACAAGAGACCCAGTACTTC. Translated, it gives CASSLQGKQETQYF.